This TCR beta chain was captured in a study of blood T cell repertoires in COVID-19. The overall study: T cells, B-cell-depleted T cells, or PBMCs provided the cDNA or gDNA that served as material.

Germline V gives CDR1 SGHAT, CDR2 FQNNGV. The ends were cut back, 3 bases at V and 2 bases at J, with 6 bases in the middle. There are 13 residues in the CDR3. Per the study methods: Estimated nucleated cell counts came from reference gene primer amplification. Clones were read by immunoSEQ multiplex PCR, and TCRdb kept only the in-frame ones, dropping some. V, J and clone size reflect that table, while D and trimming were determined from the DNA. This sample has around 130,000 clones, with approximately 84% found just once. A single count supports this clone. This TCR derives from a woman aged 55 to 70 with acute or convalescent COVID-19. V usage is TRBV11-2 and J usage is TRBJ2-3; D gene unclear. Sequencing was performed on peripheral blood. CDR3 nucleotides: TGTGCCAGCAGCTTCACTATCACAGATACGCAGTATTTT. Its protein is CASSFTITDTQYF.